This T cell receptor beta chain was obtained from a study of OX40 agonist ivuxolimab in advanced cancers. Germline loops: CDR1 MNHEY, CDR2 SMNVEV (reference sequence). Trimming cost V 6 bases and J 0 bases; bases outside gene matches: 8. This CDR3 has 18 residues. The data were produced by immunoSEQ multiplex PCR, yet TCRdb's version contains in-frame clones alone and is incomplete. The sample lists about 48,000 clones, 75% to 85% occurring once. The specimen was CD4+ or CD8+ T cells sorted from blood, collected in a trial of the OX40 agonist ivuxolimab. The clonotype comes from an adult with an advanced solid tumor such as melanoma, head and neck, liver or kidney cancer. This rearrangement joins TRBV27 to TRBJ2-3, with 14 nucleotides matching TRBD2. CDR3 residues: CASRIRLAGGHSTDTQYF. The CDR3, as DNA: TGTGCCAGCAGAATCCGACTAGCGGGGGGGCACAGCACAGATACGCAGTATTTT.